The rows below give T cell receptor beta chains drawn from one sample of a study of T-cell memory formation after mild COVID-19. TCRdb re-called the 5' RACE reads with MiXCR, one entry per CDR3 protein. The repertoire holds about 180,000 distinct CDR3 sequences, with roughly 18% as singletons. Material: PBMCs or a T cell subset sorted from them (not recorded which). These receptors originate from a man between 18 and 29 years old who had mild COVID-19 (a few samples of this study predate the infection). Cell type and time point are not known. Both conserved end residues are part of each CDR3. D genes are given only for firm matches. A row's size may be missing; if present it is once, few, many or a size class.

CDR3aa: CSARDLSGGALETQYF
CDR3nt: TGCAGTGCTAGAGATCTGAGCGGGGGGGCCTTGGAGACCCAGTACTTC
d_gene: TRBD2
abundance: -
v_gene: TRBV20-1
j_gene: TRBJ2-5

CDR3aa: CASSLGQGSPLHF
CDR3nt: TGTGCCAGCAGTTTAGGGCAGGGTTCACCCCTCCACTTT
d_gene: -
abundance: -
v_gene: TRBV27
j_gene: TRBJ1-6

CDR3aa: CASSATTYQPQHF
CDR3nt: TGTGCCAGCAGCGCGACTACCTATCAGCCCCAGCATTTT
d_gene: -
abundance: many
v_gene: TRBV6-2/TRBV6-3
j_gene: TRBJ1-5

CDR3aa: CASSGQGSNSPLHF
CDR3nt: TGTGCCAGCAGTGGACAGGGGTCAAATTCACCCCTCCACTTT
d_gene: TRBD1
abundance: -
v_gene: TRBV2
j_gene: TRBJ1-6

CDR3aa: CSARLGGGQPQHF
CDR3nt: TGCAGTGCTAGGTTAGGGGGCGGTCAGCCCCAGCATTTT
d_gene: TRBD1
abundance: many
v_gene: TRBV20-1
j_gene: TRBJ1-5

CDR3aa: CATSRGQEDSPLHF
CDR3nt: TGTGCCACCAGTCGGGGCCAAGAAGATTCACCCCTCCACTTT
d_gene: -
abundance: many
v_gene: TRBV24-1
j_gene: TRBJ1-6

CDR3aa: CASRRGNNEQFF
CDR3nt: TGTGCCAGCAGGCGAGGGAACAATGAGCAGTTCTTC
d_gene: -
abundance: -
v_gene: TRBV7-9
j_gene: TRBJ2-1

CDR3aa: CSARDSRFYEQYF
CDR3nt: TGCAGTGCTCGGGATTCTCGATTCTACGAGCAGTACTTC
d_gene: -
abundance: few
v_gene: TRBV20-1
j_gene: TRBJ2-7

CDR3aa: CASSAIPGQANTGELFF
CDR3nt: TGTGCCAGCAGCGCTATTCCGGGACAAGCGAACACCGGGGAGCTGTTTTTT
d_gene: -
abundance: -
v_gene: TRBV5-5
j_gene: TRBJ2-2

CDR3aa: CASSLAADEMNTEAFF
CDR3nt: TGCGCCAGCAGCTTGGCTGCGGACGAAATGAACACTGAAGCTTTCTTT
d_gene: -
abundance: few
v_gene: TRBV5-1
j_gene: TRBJ1-1

CDR3aa: CASSRTGAGELFF
CDR3nt: TGTGCCAGCAGCAGGACAGGGGCCGGGGAGCTGTTTTTT
d_gene: TRBD1
abundance: few
v_gene: TRBV7-9
j_gene: TRBJ2-2

CDR3aa: CASSLWAGTGGRVGRMVYGYTF
CDR3nt: TGTGCCAGCAGCCTATGGGCCGGGACAGGGGGCCGCGTGGGGCGTATGGTCTATGGCTACACCTTC
d_gene: -
abundance: few
v_gene: TRBV3-2
j_gene: TRBJ1-2

CDR3aa: CASSLGQHQPQHF
CDR3nt: TGTGCCAGCAGCTTAGGACAGCATCAGCCCCAGCATTTT
d_gene: -
abundance: -
v_gene: TRBV7-2
j_gene: TRBJ1-5

CDR3aa: CASRDVADTQYF
CDR3nt: TGTGCCAGCCGGGACGTCGCAGATACGCAGTATTTT
d_gene: -
abundance: -
v_gene: TRBV10-3
j_gene: TRBJ2-3

CDR3aa: CASSVGRLEGYTF
CDR3nt: TGTGCCAGCAGCGTCGGGAGGCTTGAGGGCTACACCTTC
d_gene: -
abundance: many
v_gene: TRBV7-9
j_gene: TRBJ1-2

CDR3aa: CASVWGTRYNEQFF
CDR3nt: TGTGCCAGCGTCTGGGGGACCCGGTACAATGAGCAGTTCTTC
d_gene: -
abundance: few
v_gene: TRBV5-6
j_gene: TRBJ2-1

CDR3aa: CASSRSGGSTDTQYF
CDR3nt: TGTGCCAGCAGTAGGAGCGGGGGGAGCACAGATACGCAGTATTTT
d_gene: TRBD2
abundance: few
v_gene: TRBV6-6
j_gene: TRBJ2-3

CDR3aa: CSAPYFLAGANNEQFF
CDR3nt: TGCAGTGCTCCATACTTCCTAGCGGGGGCAAACAATGAGCAGTTCTTC
d_gene: TRBD2
abundance: few
v_gene: TRBV20-1
j_gene: TRBJ2-1

CDR3aa: CASKLDRAYSPLHF
CDR3nt: TGTGCCAGCAAACTGGACAGAGCTTATTCACCCCTCCACTTT
d_gene: -
abundance: -
v_gene: TRBV12-3/TRBV12-4
j_gene: TRBJ1-6

CDR3aa: CASSLLADQPQHF
CDR3nt: TGTGCCAGCTCCCTGTTGGCTGATCAGCCCCAGCATTTT
d_gene: -
abundance: few
v_gene: TRBV18
j_gene: TRBJ1-5

CDR3aa: CASSPLTVNTEAFF
CDR3nt: TGTGCCAGCTCACCCTTGACAGTAAACACTGAAGCTTTCTTT
d_gene: -
abundance: few
v_gene: TRBV18
j_gene: TRBJ1-1

CDR3aa: CASSVVGPNTEAFF
CDR3nt: TGCGCCAGCTCCGTCGTAGGTCCGAACACTGAAGCTTTCTTT
d_gene: -
abundance: -
v_gene: TRBV5-1
j_gene: TRBJ1-1

CDR3aa: CASSNAGNRFGETQYF
CDR3nt: TGTGCCAGCAGCAACGCGGGGAACCGATTCGGAGAGACCCAGTACTTC
d_gene: -
abundance: -
v_gene: TRBV7-2
j_gene: TRBJ2-5

CDR3aa: CASSLGGSGNQPQHF
CDR3nt: TGTGCCAGCAGCCTCGGAGGAAGTGGCAATCAGCCCCAGCATTTT
d_gene: -
abundance: few
v_gene: TRBV3-1
j_gene: TRBJ1-5

CDR3aa: CATSKPGTPYNEQFF
CDR3nt: TGTGCCACCAGCAAACCCGGGACTCCGTACAATGAGCAGTTCTTC
d_gene: -
abundance: -
v_gene: TRBV15
j_gene: TRBJ2-1

CDR3aa: CAISPDSSNQPQHF
CDR3nt: TGTGCCATCAGTCCCGACAGTAGCAATCAGCCCCAGCATTTT
d_gene: -
abundance: few
v_gene: TRBV10-3
j_gene: TRBJ1-5

CDR3aa: CASSLGVQSSDTQYF
CDR3nt: TGCGCCAGCAGCTTGGGGGTTCAGAGCTCAGATACGCAGTATTTT
d_gene: -
abundance: few
v_gene: TRBV5-1
j_gene: TRBJ2-3

CDR3aa: CASLEGRGENTEAFF
CDR3nt: TGTGCCAGCCTCGAAGGCAGGGGAGAGAACACTGAAGCTTTCTTT
d_gene: -
abundance: -
v_gene: TRBV11-2
j_gene: TRBJ1-1

CDR3aa: CASSVAVEGTRGGYTF
CDR3nt: TGTGCCAGCAGCGTAGCGGTAGAGGGGACCAGAGGAGGCTACACCTTC
d_gene: -
abundance: few
v_gene: TRBV9
j_gene: TRBJ1-2

CDR3aa: CASSEGQYGYTF
CDR3nt: TGTGCCAGCAGCGAGGGACAGTATGGCTACACCTTC
d_gene: TRBD1
abundance: -
v_gene: TRBV5-6
j_gene: TRBJ1-2

CDR3aa: CASSLRGQGSSNQPQHF
CDR3nt: TGTGCCAGCTCACTCCGGGGGCAGGGAAGCTCTAATCAGCCCCAGCATTTT
d_gene: -
abundance: -
v_gene: TRBV18
j_gene: TRBJ1-5

CDR3aa: CASRDRGTYNEQFF
CDR3nt: TGTGCCAGCAGGGACAGGGGGACTTACAATGAGCAGTTCTTC
d_gene: TRBD1
abundance: few
v_gene: TRBV6-2/TRBV6-3
j_gene: TRBJ2-1

CDR3aa: CASSRGLAGGAGNEQFF
CDR3nt: TGTGCCAGCAGCCGGGGACTAGCGGGGGGGGCAGGGAATGAGCAGTTCTTC
d_gene: TRBD2
abundance: few
v_gene: TRBV7-2
j_gene: TRBJ2-1

CDR3aa: CSARGPQGQGVKAEAFF
CDR3nt: TGCAGTGCTAGAGGGCCCCAGGGACAGGGGGTTAAAGCTGAAGCTTTCTTT
d_gene: TRBD1
abundance: few
v_gene: TRBV20-1
j_gene: TRBJ1-1

CDR3aa: CASSPGPYTDTQYF
CDR3nt: TGTGCCAGCAGCCCGGGGCCCTACACAGATACGCAGTATTTT
d_gene: -
abundance: -
v_gene: TRBV7-3
j_gene: TRBJ2-3

CDR3aa: CASSPLGHMNTEAFF
CDR3nt: TGTGCCAGCAGTCCGCTTGGACATATGAACACTGAAGCTTTCTTT
d_gene: -
abundance: few
v_gene: TRBV12-3/TRBV12-4
j_gene: TRBJ1-1